This record covers a single TCR beta chain. V gave up 0 bases and J gave up 4 bases, with 9 bases separating them. Per germline, CDR1 MRHNA and CDR2 SNTAGT. The length of the CDR3 is 14 residues. These data are taken from a study of blood T cell repertoires in COVID-19. The protocol was immunoSEQ multiplex PCR, while the TCRdb copy is restricted to in-frame clones and leaves out a portion. The repertoire holds about 76,000 clones, about 85% seen once, with around 9.9% in the top ten. Sequencing input: peripheral blood. This rearrangement joins TRBV6-4 to TRBJ1-1; possibly TRBD1 for D (5 bases). The clonotype comes from a man aged 55-75 years with COVID-19, enrolled during active disease. The CDR3 nucleotides are TGTGCCAGCAGTGACTCTGGGGCGAGCACTGAAGCTTTCTTT. Its protein is CASSDSGASTEAFF.